Included here is one T cell receptor (beta chain) sequence, with context. Its antigen is not yet known. No base quality values were provided; no much bigger clone lies one nucleotide off. The junction shows trimming of 6 bases on V and 6 bases on J, plus 12 bases between the germline ends. From the germline V gene, CDR1 is SNHLY and CDR2 is FYNNEI. Including the terminal cysteine and phenylalanine, the CDR3 comprises 13 residues. The kept DNA is CDR3 alone, 39 bases in frame from the first base. TCRbeta CDR3 regions were amplified from genomic DNA using the immunoSEQ Assay, a bias-controlled multiplex PCR. The original methods were these. Within the assay, amplification of reference gene primers was used to estimate how many nucleated cells each sample contained. To quantify the absolute abundance of each unique TCRbeta CDR3 rearrangement, sequence reads were collapsed and filtered. Productive Simpson clonality was computed per sample as the square root of Simpson's diversity index over productive rearrangements. This is the immuneACCESS table as TCRdb keeps it, with only in-frame sequences that have V and J called. A part of the clones is gone; compared with another copy, unresolved V genes explain less than half, and the rest is unexplained. V, J and clone size are taken as reported in that table, and D and trimming were inferred from the DNA itself. The sample contains 250,000 to 300,000 clones, approximately 86% of them found a single time. Of the sample, less than 4.5% falls within the top ten clones.

The data stem from a study of blood T cell repertoires in COVID-19 (dated by TCRdb to 2018 to 2020). Some background on the complete study: The collaborator samples originated in the United States, Italy and Spain and spanned the acute and convalescent phases of COVID-19. Samples were obtained from the ongoing ImmuneRACE study (first 160 participants) and from about 1,300 subjects provided by 6 global collaborators. The repertoires were made available in a free public database intended to serve as a resource for research on the immune response to SARS-CoV-2. The material from the prospective study consisted of cDNA or gDNA derived from T cells, B-cell-depleted T cells, or PBMCs. The dataset comprised deeply sampled blood TCRbeta repertoires from subjects exposed to, actively infected with, or recovered from COVID-19. Where HLA class I and class II types were available, the types were taken from metadata supplied by the sample provider, not from assay-based typing. Sample metadata almost always included a de-identified subject ID, COVID-19 status, age in years and sex.

The investigation overall reported the following: Clinical and demographic metadata were provided uncurated, with the amount varying by source and participant.

Each collaborating institution followed its own protocols to collect whole blood in K2EDTA tubes. For TCRbeta analysis, collaborators shipped samples in one of three forms: frozen whole blood, isolated PBMCs, or DNA extracted from either of those sample types. The receptor's source is a man between 18 and 35 years old with active or convalescent COVID-19. Sequences were obtained from peripheral blood. The chain joins TRBV2 to TRBJ2-1, and TRBD2 may be the D gene, going by 5 matching bases. The CDR3 reads CASRRHEGNEQFF. The sequenced DNA is TGTGCCAGCAGGCGACATGAGGGCAATGAGCAGTTCTTC.